One and the same sample provided the 17 T cell receptor beta chains below, sequenced in a study of blood T cells in healthy people across ages. A sample-barcoded 5' primer and a J-beta primer mix were used in a second PCR of about 6 to 11 cycles. A single record per CDR3 protein comes from TCRdb applying MiXCR to the 5' RACE reads. The sample lists 1.5 million or so distinct CDR3 sequences, approximately 40% occurring once. Sequenced material: blood. Every receptor here comes from a woman under 30 in good health.

A remark on this clonotype: Its ends do not fully match the called genes, so a read error is possible. The chain recombines TRBV6-5 with TRBJ2-4; D possibly uses TRBD1 or TRBD2 (5 bases each). Germline V gene sequence: CDR1 MNHEY, CDR2 SVGAGI. The CDR3 totals 13 residues. The DNA for the CDR3 is TGTGCCGGCAGTCGGGACGGAGAAAACATTCAGTACTTC. It is translated as CAGSRDGENIQYF.

The chain joins TRBV4-1 to TRBJ1-1, with D perhaps TRBD1 (6 bases). Trimming left V 3 bases short and J 8 bases short, with 22 bases between. This CDR3 has 16 residues. CDR1 is MGHRA, CDR2 YSYEKL, per germline. Written as DNA, the CDR3 is TGCGCCAGCAGCCATCAGCCGGGAGGGGGGTTATGGGAAGCTTTCTTT. Its protein product is CASSHQPGGGLWEAFF.

This clonotype was picked up one time. An end of the junction differs from the germline gene, which may be a read error. The chain joins TRBV20-1 to TRBJ2-2; D gene uncertain. The CDR3 sequence is 13 residues long. Germline V gene lookup returns CDR1 DFQATT and CDR2 SNEGSKA (reference sequence). CDR3 residues: CSARGPNIGELFF. CDR3 sequence (DNA): TGCAGTGCTAGGGGTCCCAACATCGGGGAGCTGTTTTTT.

The V and J genes are TRBV11-2 and TRBJ2-1; D is undetermined. The CDR3 contains 17 residues. Trimming took 0 bases from V and 0 from J, leaving 12 bases between them. Germline lookup yields CDR1 SGHAT and CDR2 FQNNGV. In DNA, the CDR3 is TGTGCCAGCAGCTTAGATCCCGGCGCGAGCTCCTACAATGAGCAGTTCTTC. Residues: CASSLDPGASSYNEQFF. Based on the CDR3 plus reference TRBV11-2 and TRBJ2-1, the full variable domain is EAGVAQSPRYKIIEKRQSVAFWCNPISGHATLYWYQQILGQGPKLLIQFQNNGVVDDSQLPKDRFSAERLKGVDSTLKIQPAKLEDSAVYLCASSLDPGASSYNEQFFGPGTRLTVL.

The chain has TRBV27 and TRBJ2-4, with D unresolved. V shed 1 base and J shed 0 bases, with 4 bases lying between them. The CDR3 has 14 amino acids. Germline assignment: CDR1 MNHEY and CDR2 SMNVEV (reference sequence). The chain's CDR3 is CASSLLGAKNIQYF. In DNA form, the CDR3 reads TGTGCCAGCAGTTTATTGGGAGCCAAAAACATTCAGTACTTC.

This clonotype was seen a handful of times. This chain connects TRBV7-3 to TRBJ1-3; D not certain. V gave up 3 bases and J gave up 0 bases, with 15 bases separating them. This CDR3 is built from 17 residues. From germline, CDR1 is SGHTA and CDR2 FQGTGA. The CDR3 sequence is CASSLTTGITSGNTIYF. In DNA, the CDR3 is TGTGCCAGCAGCTTGACGACGGGTATTACCTCTGGAAACACCATATATTTT.

V and J are TRBV20-1 and TRBJ2-5; D is unclear. Deletions cut 1 base from V and 4 bases from J, with 10 bases between. The CDR3 length is 13 residues. CDR1 is DFQATT, CDR2 SNEGSKA, per germline (reference sequence). The CDR3 DNA sequence: TGCAGTGCTAGAGTCATTGGGCCAGAGACCCAGTACTTC. Its protein product is CSARVIGPETQYF.

This clonotype was seen more than once but under ten times. This rearrangement joins TRBV4-2 to TRBJ2-3, with D uncertain. Germline lookup yields CDR1 LGHNA and CDR2 YNFKEQ. Trimming cost V 0 bases and J 4 bases, with 11 bases left between them. This CDR3 has 15 residues. Here the CDR3 reads CASSQDRTRSDTQYF. DNA of the CDR3: TGTGCCAGCAGCCAAGACAGGACCCGATCAGATACGCAGTATTTT.

This clonotype was detected only a few times. V and J are TRBV5-5 and TRBJ1-2, with TRBD1 matching 7 bases. V gave up 4 bases and J gave up 4 bases; unmatched junction bases: 7. Looked up from germline, CDR1 is SGHKS and CDR2 is YYEKEE (reference sequence). This CDR3 region has 14 residues. In DNA form, the CDR3 reads TGTGCCAGCAGCCACGACAGGGCTGCCTATGGCTACACCTTC. Protein sequence: CASSHDRAAYGYTF.

This clonotype has just a few counts. The rearrangement links TRBV12-3 or TRBV12-4 to TRBJ2-7; no clear D. This CDR3 spans 13 amino acids. The ends were cut back, 4 bases at V and 3 bases at J, with 10 bases in the middle. The CDR3 region is CASSSSAVYEQYF. The CDR3 DNA sequence: TGTGCCAGCAGTTCGTCGGCGGTCTACGAGCAGTACTTC.

The rearrangement links TRBV6-6 to TRBJ1-2, with 9 positions matching TRBD1. The CDR3 is 15 residues long. From germline, CDR1 is MNHNY and CDR2 SVGAGI (reference sequence). The V and J ends lost 7 bases and 4 bases, in that order; junction bases with no gene match: 10. CDR3 region: CASTFGGDRAYGYTF. The CDR3 DNA sequence: TGTGCCAGCACCTTCGGAGGGGACAGGGCCTATGGCTACACCTTC.

This sequence joins TRBV4-2 and TRBJ2-1; 8 nucleotides line up with TRBD2. In germline, CDR1 is LGHNA, CDR2 YNFKEQ. The CDR3 contains 15 residues. V dropped 0 bases and J dropped 8; count of bases not matched to a gene: 6. CDR3 in amino acids: CASSQEPGGPYEQFF. As DNA, the CDR3 is TGTGCCAGCAGCCAAGAACCGGGAGGGCCTTATGAGCAGTTCTTC.

The gene calls are TRBV7-6 and TRBJ2-1; TRBD2 matches 11 bases. Per the germline V gene, CDR1 is SGHVS and CDR2 is FNYEAQ. The ends lost 0 bases at V and 14 bases at J; junction bases unmatched: 9. The CDR3 is 15 residues long. CDR3 coding DNA: TGTGCCAGCAGCTTAGCGCGGGGTAGCGGGAGGGCGGAGTTCTTC. Its translation: CASSLARGSGRAEFF.

This sequence joins TRBV7-3 and TRBJ1-1; 8 positions agree with TRBD1. The V and J ends lost 6 bases and 8 bases, in that order; junction bases with no gene match: 11. The length of the CDR3 is 14 residues. Germline V gives CDR1 SGHTA, CDR2 FQGTGA. The CDR3 bases are TGTGCCAGCAGGCCCATAGGCGGGACAGGCGAAGCTTTCTTT. It encodes CASRPIGGTGEAFF.

The V call is TRBV10-3, the J call TRBJ2-5; TRBD2 matches at 13 bases. The ends lost 5 bases at V and 4 bases at J; junction bases unmatched: 10. Germline V gives CDR1 ENHRY, CDR2 SYGVKD. The length of the CDR3 is 17 residues. CDR3 residues: CAISQGLAGPSGETQYF. The CDR3 nucleotides are TGTGCCATCAGTCAGGGACTAGCGGGGCCTTCGGGAGAGACCCAGTACTTC.

This chain connects TRBV5-1 to TRBJ2-1; TRBD2 aligns across 8 bases. This CDR3 spans 17 amino acids. Unmatched junction bases numbered 20, after V lost 7 bases and J lost 8 bases. The germline gives CDR1 SGHRS, CDR2 YFSETQ. CDR3 region: CASGHGLAGPLLHEQFF. CDR3 in DNA: TGCGCCAGCGGCCACGGCCTAGCGGGCCCCTTGCTGCATGAGCAGTTCTTC.

V usage is TRBV5-1 and J usage is TRBJ2-5, with TRBD1 matching 8 bases. V gave up 4 bases and J gave up 3 bases; unmatched junction bases: 5. The germline V gene has CDR1 SGHRS and CDR2 YFSETQ. This CDR3 has 14 amino acids. CDR3 in amino acids: CASSMDRVEETQYF. The CDR3, as DNA: TGCGCCAGCAGCATGGACAGGGTGGAAGAGACCCAGTACTTC.